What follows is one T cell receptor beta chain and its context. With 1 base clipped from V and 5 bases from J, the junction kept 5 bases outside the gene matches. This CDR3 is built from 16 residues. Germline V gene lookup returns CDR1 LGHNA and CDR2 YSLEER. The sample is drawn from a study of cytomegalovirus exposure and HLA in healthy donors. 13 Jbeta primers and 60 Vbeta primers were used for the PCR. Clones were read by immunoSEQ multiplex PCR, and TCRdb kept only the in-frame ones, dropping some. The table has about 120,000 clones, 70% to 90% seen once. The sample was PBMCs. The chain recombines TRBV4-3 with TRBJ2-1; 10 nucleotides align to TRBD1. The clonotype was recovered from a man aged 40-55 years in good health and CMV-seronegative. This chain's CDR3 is CASSQAKGQGNNEQFF. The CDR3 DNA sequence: TGCGCCAGCAGCCAAGCGAAGGGACAGGGGAACAATGAGCAGTTCTTC.